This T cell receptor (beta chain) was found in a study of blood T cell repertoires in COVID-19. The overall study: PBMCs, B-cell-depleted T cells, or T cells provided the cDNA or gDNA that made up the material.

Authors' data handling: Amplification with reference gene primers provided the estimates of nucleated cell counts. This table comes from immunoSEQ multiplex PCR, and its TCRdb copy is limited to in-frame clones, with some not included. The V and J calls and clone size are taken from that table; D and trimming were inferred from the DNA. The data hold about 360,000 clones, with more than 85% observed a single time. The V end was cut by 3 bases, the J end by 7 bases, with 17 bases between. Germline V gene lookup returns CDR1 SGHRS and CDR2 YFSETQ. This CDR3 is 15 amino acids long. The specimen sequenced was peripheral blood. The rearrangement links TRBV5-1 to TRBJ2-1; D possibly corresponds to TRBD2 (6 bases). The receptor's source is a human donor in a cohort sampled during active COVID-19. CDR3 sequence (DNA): TGCGCCAGCAGCTCCCTGTCGACTAGAGATAATGAGCAGTTCTTC. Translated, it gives CASSSLSTRDNEQFF.